One TCR beta chain is described in this entry. The data derive from a study of blood T cell repertoires in COVID-19. Germline values: CDR1 SGHTS, CDR2 YDEGEE. V gave up 0 bases and J gave up 6 bases, with 6 bases separating them. There are 12 residues in the CDR3. Sequenced by immunoSEQ multiplex PCR; TCRdb stores in-frame clones only, minus some. The sample records approximately 320,000 clones, around 92% being singletons. The sample taken for sequencing was peripheral blood. The V gene is TRBV5-8, the J gene TRBJ1-2; D possibly corresponds to TRBD1 (5 bases). The TCR originated in a woman in her twenties or thirties with COVID-19, enrolled during active disease. The CDR3 reads CASSLAGNGYTF. The CDR3, as DNA: TGTGCCAGCAGCTTGGCAGGGAATGGCTACACCTTC.